These T cell receptor beta chains were read from a single sample in a study of cytomegalovirus exposure and HLA in healthy donors. Assay used: immunoSEQ multiplex PCR; TCRdb lists only in-frame clones, some missing. The sample carries 200,000 to 250,000 clones, approximately 83% recorded once. The sample comprised PBMCs. These TCRs come from a woman aged 25 to 39 in good health and CMV-seropositive. CDR3s include the opening cysteine and the closing phenylalanine or tryptophan. Each record gives: CDR3 protein, CDR3 DNA, clone size, J gene, D gene, V gene. D genes are given only for firm matches. Not all rows give a size; the values are once, few, many and, for expanded clones, a class.

CASSLAWVTYNEQFF | TGTGCCAGCAGCTTAGCGTGGGTTACCTACAATGAGCAGTTCTTC | . | TRBJ2-1 | . | TRBV7-9
CASSPPWTGDYGYTF | TGTGCCAGCTCACCTCCGTGGACAGGGGACTATGGCTACACCTTC | . | TRBJ1-2 | TRBD1 | TRBV18
CASSSLRDNYGYTF | TGTGCCAGCAGCTCACTCAGGGACAACTATGGCTACACCTTC | . | TRBJ1-2 | . | TRBV7-8
CASSGTGRFSYEQYF | TGTGCCAGCAGTGGGACAGGGCGCTTTTCGTACGAGCAGTACTTC | . | TRBJ2-7 | TRBD1 | TRBV25-1
CASRGFSYEQYF | TGTGCCAGCAGGGGCTTCTCCTACGAGCAGTACTTC | . | TRBJ2-7 | . | TRBV6-5
CASSHAILAGSYNEQFF | TGTGCCAGCAGCCACGCTATCCTAGCGGGCTCCTACAATGAGCAGTTCTTC | few | TRBJ2-1 | TRBD2 | TRBV4-2
CASSELTSGTDNEQFF | TGCGCCAGCAGTGAGCTAACTAGCGGGACCGACAATGAGCAGTTCTTC | . | TRBJ2-1 | TRBD2 | TRBV10-1
CASSQKIRDRGHYEQYF | TGTGCCAGCAGCCAAAAGATCAGGGACAGGGGGCATTACGAGCAGTACTTC | few | TRBJ2-7 | TRBD1 | TRBV14
CASSPNFGEGYTF | TGCGCCAGCAGCCCGAACTTTGGTGAGGGCTACACCTTC | . | TRBJ1-2 | . | TRBV5-1
CASSLQGAEGNTGELFF | TGCGCCAGCAGCTTACAGGGGGCAGAGGGGAACACCGGGGAGCTGTTTTTT | . | TRBJ2-2 | TRBD1 | TRBV5-1
CASSYRGSTEAFF | TGTGCCAGCAGTTACAGGGGTAGTACTGAAGCTTTCTTT | . | TRBJ1-1 | . | TRBV6-5
CAWSHLRTGPRADTQYF | TGTGCCTGGAGCCACCTCCGGACAGGGCCGCGGGCAGATACGCAGTATTTT | . | TRBJ2-3 | TRBD1 | TRBV30
CAWRKTGGLGRERGHSSTDTQYF | TGTGCCTGGAGGAAGACAGGGGGCTTGGGACGGGAGAGGGGGCACTCTAGCACAGATACGCAGTATTTT | . | TRBJ2-3 | TRBD1 | TRBV30
CASSARSGANVLTF | TGTGCCAGCAGCGCGAGATCTGGGGCCAACGTCCTGACTTTC | . | TRBJ2-6 | . | TRBV9
CAWSPPGLRGDNEQFF | TGTGCCTGGAGTCCCCCGGGTCTAAGGGGGGACAATGAGCAGTTCTTC | . | TRBJ2-1 | . | TRBV30
CASSPPRTSGSNEQFF | TGCGCCAGCAGCCCTCCTAGGACTAGCGGGAGTAATGAGCAGTTCTTC | few | TRBJ2-1 | TRBD2 | TRBV4-1
CSVAGPQVQYF | TGCAGCGTTGCGGGACCTCAGGTGCAGTACTTC | . | TRBJ2-7 | . | TRBV29-1
CASSLRDRGDEQFF | TGTGCCAGCAGTCTCCGGGACAGGGGAGATGAGCAGTTCTTC | . | TRBJ2-1 | TRBD1 | TRBV28
CASSAREEAYNEQFF | TGTGCCAGTAGTGCCCGGGAGGAAGCCTACAATGAGCAGTTCTTC | . | TRBJ2-1 | TRBD2 | TRBV19
CASRGGEQYF | TGTGCCAGCAGGGGGGGTGAGCAGTACTTC | . | TRBJ2-7 | . | TRBV2
CASSRGTGGVTNEKLFF | TGTGCCAGCAGCCGGGGGACAGGGGGCGTAACTAATGAAAAACTGTTTTTT | . | TRBJ1-4 | TRBD1 | TRBV7-6
CASSPLWGDYGYTF | TGTGCCAGCAGTCCCCTCTGGGGAGACTATGGCTACACCTTC | . | TRBJ1-2 | . | TRBV27